Reported below is one T cell receptor (beta chain). Antigen: not known. Other DNA sequences of this sample code for an identical CDR3. Central memory, naive, regulatory and stem cell-like memory CD4+ cells were sorted by CD45RO/CCR7/CD25/CD127/CD95/CD27. These data originate in a study of beta chain features in type 1 diabetes. Germline lookup yields CDR1 SQVTM and CDR2 ANQGSEA. There are 13 residues in the CDR3. V was pared by 3 bases and J by 2 bases, with 2 bases of the junction left unmatched. Reverse transcribing all isolated RNA meant expressed TCRB transcripts were sequenced. The repertoire was sequenced with immunoSEQ multiplex PCR; TCRdb's copy has only in-frame clones and lacks some. Of a few hundred thousand clones listed, about 13% were seen once; the top ten hold roughly 0.015%. Study conclusions and caveats: There was a moderate but significant shortening of TCRB CDR3s in all four CD4+ subsets of Type 1 diabetes patients. Small HLA sub-analyses could not settle whether HLA shapes TCRB rearrangement.

The chain is built from TRBV29-1 and TRBJ1-2, with 8 positions matching TRBD1. This clonotype originated in a woman under 30 with type 1 diabetes. What was sequenced was naive CD4+ T cells from blood. The CDR3, as DNA: TGCAGCGTTGAGGCAGGGGGCAACTATGGCTACACCTTC. It yields the protein CSVEAGGNYGYTF.